This T cell receptor beta chain was identified during a study of T cells in Graves' hyperthyroidism and ophthalmopathy. Trimming shortened V by 7 bases and J by 3 bases, and 14 bases separated the two germline ends. The length of the CDR3 is 14 residues. In this sample, this clonotype turned up many times. Each diagnosis drew on symptoms, thyroxine, TRAb, thyroid ultrasound and orbital computed tomography findings. The blood specimen was taken at initial hyperthyroidism diagnosis, before any ophthalmopathy symptoms. This sample holds PBMCs from roughly 10 ml fresh peripheral blood. RNA transcripts provided the source from which TCR beta CDR3 regions were amplified. In the first-round RT-PCR of the TCR CDR3, the HTBI primer set was used. TCRdb processed the multiplex PCR reads anew with MiXCR; each CDR3 protein has one entry. This sample has some 600,000 distinct CDR3 sequences, with roughly 14% found just once.

The V call is TRBV12-3 or TRBV12-4, the J call TRBJ2-3; D is undetermined. This TCR was sampled from a woman aged 25 to 39 with Graves' hyperthyroidism that later progressed to Graves' ophthalmopathy. Sequencing used blood. DNA for the CDR3: TGTGCCAGCACCTTCCCCGCAGGAACAGATACGCAGTATTTT. Translation: CASTFPAGTDTQYF.